Described below is a single T cell receptor beta chain sequence and its context. Time point indicated: late sampling 161 to 241 days after vaccination in a few convalescent patients. This entry is derived from a study of vaccination and CD4 T cells after COVID-19. Background on the study: The makeup of the convalescents was six males and four females, two of them Hispanic.

CDR1 is MNHEY and CDR2 is SVGAGI in the germline V gene. The CDR3 contains 17 residues. V was clipped by 0 bases and J by 2 bases; unmatched bases: 2. Using its own MiXCR run on the PCR reads, TCRdb lists one record per CDR3 protein. The sample yields about 29,000 distinct CDR3 sequences, 49% seen once. Here the sequenced sample was CD4+ T cells from blood, taken about 7 months after SARS-CoV-2 vaccination. J is TRBJ2-1 and V is TRBV6-5; TRBD2 matches 12 bases. The sequence was collected from a human donor who had recovered from COVID-19. The CDR3, as DNA: TGTGCCAGCAGTTACTCCGGACTAGCGGGGACCTACAATGAGCAGTTCTTC. This gives the protein CASSYSGLAGTYNEQFF.